This T cell receptor (beta chain) was profiled in a study of T cell responses to AZD1222 COVID-19 vaccine (dated by TCRdb to about 2021). For the study in its entirety: Because spike-specific TCR depth and breadth did not differ between the two schedules, AZD1222 recipients who got a second dose at roughly 4 weeks were pooled with those who got a second dose at roughly 12 weeks. TCR sequencing was performed for 233 trial participants, of whom about 200 were given two doses of AZD1222 and around 25 were given two doses of MenACWY control vaccine. Trial participants were enrolled by age into subgroups of 18-55, 56-69 and 70-plus years, and about 150, 27 and 61 TCR-sequenced participants, respectively, were included in these subgroups.

A note on this clone: The clone's antigen remains unknown. Base-call qualities are not available, and no considerably larger clone is one nucleotide away.

This specimen's time point label, interpreted: baseline before first vaccination. Vaccinee samples were obtained from the UK trials COV001 and COV002, which included a single-blind randomized controlled phase 2/3 trial of AZD1222 (ChAdOx1 nCoV-19) in healthy adults. Trial participant PBMC samples were collected at day 0 and day 28 after the second dose for TCRbeta chain sequencing. The CDR3 regions of human TCRbeta chains were analyzed by immunosequencing. The authors' analysis ran thus. Repertoire TCRs were checked for matches against a reference library of SARS-CoV-2-specific TCRs that had been generated using the MIRA antigen-specificity platform. Breadth was defined as the fraction of unique TCRs that were SARS-CoV-2-associated. Depth was defined as the fraction of total T cells that were SARS-CoV-2-associated. Using the MIRA data, each spike-specific TCR was assigned both to the spike region to which the TCR was reactive and to a CD4 or CD8 class. Log10-transformed breadth and depth values were compared by one-way ANOVA with Sidak's multiple comparisons tests. TCRdb limited this immuneACCESS table to in-frame rearrangements with V and J called. A share of clones is missing; checked studies link under half to unresolved V genes, and the rest is unexplained. V, J and clone size are those of that table, while D and trimming were read from the DNA. The sample has 90,000 to 140,000 clones on record, roughly 90% of them singletons. The biggest ten clones account for about 2.3% of the sample.

Points the paper makes about the study in general: Conclusions about previously exposed vaccinees are limited because only six or seven AZD1222 recipients were SARS-CoV-2 seropositive at baseline. In the small 56-69-year group, the increase in depth fell short of significance, most likely because of low power. Reportedly, almost half of the unique spike-specific TCRs recognized epitopes lying outside the regions that are mutated in the B.1.351 and B.1.1.7 variants. A significant rise in spike-specific TCR breadth and depth was observed after two AZD1222 doses relative to day 0 and relative to MenACWY recipients. Participants were mostly white British and included more females than males, and it was suggested by the authors that clonal diversity may have been underestimated. The vaccine-associated CD4 TCRs covered the entire spike protein, and the dominant responses fell in regions 160-218 and 743-854. Because no day 14 peak-response samples were available, the repertoires could be characterized only after the peak T cell response.

The CDR3 holds 13 amino acids from the cysteine to the phenylalanine. Only the CDR3 portion is preserved as DNA: 39 bases, with reading frame beginning at the first base. V is clipped by 5 bases and J by 1 base, and the sequence between their germline boundaries is 6 bases long. The germline V gene supplies CDR1 SGHVS and CDR2 FNYEAQ. The receptor was derived from an adult in good health. Recombination connected TRBV7-6 to TRBJ1-5; matching of 5 bases hints at TRBD1 as the D gene. Sample: peripheral blood, taken on day 0 of AZD1222 vaccination. Here is the DNA: TGTGCCAGCAGCCGGGACAGCAATCAGCCCCAGCATTTT. Its protein product is CASSRDSNQPQHF.